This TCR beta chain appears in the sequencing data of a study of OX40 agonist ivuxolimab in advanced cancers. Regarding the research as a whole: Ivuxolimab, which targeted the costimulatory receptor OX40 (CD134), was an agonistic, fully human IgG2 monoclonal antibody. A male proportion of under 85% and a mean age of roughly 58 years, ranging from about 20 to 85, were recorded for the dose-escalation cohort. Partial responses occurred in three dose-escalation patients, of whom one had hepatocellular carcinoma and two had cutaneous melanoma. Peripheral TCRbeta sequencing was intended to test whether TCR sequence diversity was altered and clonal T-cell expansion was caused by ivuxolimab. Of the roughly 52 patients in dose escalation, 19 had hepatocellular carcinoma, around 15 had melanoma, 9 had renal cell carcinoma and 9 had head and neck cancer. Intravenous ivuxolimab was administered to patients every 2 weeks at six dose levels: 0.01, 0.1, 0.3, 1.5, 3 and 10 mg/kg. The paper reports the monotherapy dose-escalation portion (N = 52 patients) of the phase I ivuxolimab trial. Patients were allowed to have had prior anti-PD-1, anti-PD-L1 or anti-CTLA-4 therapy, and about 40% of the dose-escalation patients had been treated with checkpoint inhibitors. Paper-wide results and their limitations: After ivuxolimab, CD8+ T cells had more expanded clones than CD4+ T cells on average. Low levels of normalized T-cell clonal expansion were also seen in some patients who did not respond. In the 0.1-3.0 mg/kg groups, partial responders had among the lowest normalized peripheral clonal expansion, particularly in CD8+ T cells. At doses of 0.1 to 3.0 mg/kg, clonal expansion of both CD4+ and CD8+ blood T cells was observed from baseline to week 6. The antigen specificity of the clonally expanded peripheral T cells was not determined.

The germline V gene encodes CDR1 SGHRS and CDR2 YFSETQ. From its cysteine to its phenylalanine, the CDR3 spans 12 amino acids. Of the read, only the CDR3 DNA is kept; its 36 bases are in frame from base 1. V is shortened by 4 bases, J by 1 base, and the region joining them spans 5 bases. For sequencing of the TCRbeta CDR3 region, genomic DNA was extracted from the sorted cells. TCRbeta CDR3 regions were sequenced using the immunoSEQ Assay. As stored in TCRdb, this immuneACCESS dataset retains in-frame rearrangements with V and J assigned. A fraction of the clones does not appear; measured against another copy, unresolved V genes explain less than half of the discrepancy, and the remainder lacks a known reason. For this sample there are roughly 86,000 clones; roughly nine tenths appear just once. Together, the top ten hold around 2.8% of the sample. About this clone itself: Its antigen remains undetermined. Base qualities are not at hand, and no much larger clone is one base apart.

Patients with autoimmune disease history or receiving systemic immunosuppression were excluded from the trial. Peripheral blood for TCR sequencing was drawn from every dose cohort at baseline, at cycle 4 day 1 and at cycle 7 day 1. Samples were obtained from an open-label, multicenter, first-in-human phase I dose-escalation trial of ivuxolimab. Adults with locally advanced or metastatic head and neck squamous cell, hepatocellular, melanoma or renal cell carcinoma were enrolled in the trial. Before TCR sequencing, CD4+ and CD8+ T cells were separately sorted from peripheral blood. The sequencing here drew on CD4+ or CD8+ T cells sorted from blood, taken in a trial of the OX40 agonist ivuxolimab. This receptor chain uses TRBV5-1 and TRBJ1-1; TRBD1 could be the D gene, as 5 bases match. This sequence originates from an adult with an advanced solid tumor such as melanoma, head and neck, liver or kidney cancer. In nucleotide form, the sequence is TGCGCCAGCAGCCAGGGGAACACTGAAGCTTTCTTT. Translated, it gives CASSQGNTEAFF.